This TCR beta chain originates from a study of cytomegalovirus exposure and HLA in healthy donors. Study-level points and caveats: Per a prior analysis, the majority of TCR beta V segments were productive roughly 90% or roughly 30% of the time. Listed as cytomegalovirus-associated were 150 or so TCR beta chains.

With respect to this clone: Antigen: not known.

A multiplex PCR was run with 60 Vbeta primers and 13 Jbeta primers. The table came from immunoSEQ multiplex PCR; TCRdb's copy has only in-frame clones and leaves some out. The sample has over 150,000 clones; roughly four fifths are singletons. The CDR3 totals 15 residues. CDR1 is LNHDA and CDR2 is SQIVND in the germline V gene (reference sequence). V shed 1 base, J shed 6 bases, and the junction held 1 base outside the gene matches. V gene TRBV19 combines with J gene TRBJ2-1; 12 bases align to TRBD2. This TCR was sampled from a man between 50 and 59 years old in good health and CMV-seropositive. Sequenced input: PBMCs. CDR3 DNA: TGTGCCAGTAGTATAGCTAGCGGGAGGGGCAATGAGCAGTTCTTC. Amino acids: CASSIASGRGNEQFF.